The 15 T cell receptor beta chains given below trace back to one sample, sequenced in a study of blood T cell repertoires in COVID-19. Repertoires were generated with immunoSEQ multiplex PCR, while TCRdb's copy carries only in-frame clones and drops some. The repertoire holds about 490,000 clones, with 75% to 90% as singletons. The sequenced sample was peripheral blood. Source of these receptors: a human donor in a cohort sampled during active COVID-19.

The CDR3 coding sequence is TGTGCCAGCAGTTTGGGAACAGGGTGGCCCCAGTACTTC. It is translated as CASSLGTGWPQYF. J is TRBJ2-5 and V is TRBV12-3 or TRBV12-4, with a weak D call TRBD1 (6 bases). V lost 3 bases and J lost 9, with 14 bases in between. This CDR3 spans 13 amino acids.

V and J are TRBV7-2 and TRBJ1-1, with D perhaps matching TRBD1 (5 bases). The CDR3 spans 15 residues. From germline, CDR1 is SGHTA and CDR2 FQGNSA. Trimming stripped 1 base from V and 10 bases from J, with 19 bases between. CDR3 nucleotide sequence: TGTGCCAGCAGCTTAGGAGCTGGGGAGGGGAGGATAGCTTTCTTT. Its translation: CASSLGAGEGRIAFF.

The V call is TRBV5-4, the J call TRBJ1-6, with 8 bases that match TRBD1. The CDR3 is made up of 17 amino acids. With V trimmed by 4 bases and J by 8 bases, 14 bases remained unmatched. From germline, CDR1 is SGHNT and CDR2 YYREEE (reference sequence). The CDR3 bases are TGTGCCAGCAGCCCCTCTTCTGGGCAGGGGGCCTATTCACCCCTCCACTTT. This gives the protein CASSPSSGQGAYSPLHF.

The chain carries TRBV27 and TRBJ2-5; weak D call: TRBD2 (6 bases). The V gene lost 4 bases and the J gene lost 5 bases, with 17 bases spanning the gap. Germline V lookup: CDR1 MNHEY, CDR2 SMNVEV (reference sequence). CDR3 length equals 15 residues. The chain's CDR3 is CASSSSQAGEETQYF. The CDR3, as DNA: TGTGCCAGCAGTTCCTCTCAAGCGGGTGAGGAGACCCAGTACTTC.

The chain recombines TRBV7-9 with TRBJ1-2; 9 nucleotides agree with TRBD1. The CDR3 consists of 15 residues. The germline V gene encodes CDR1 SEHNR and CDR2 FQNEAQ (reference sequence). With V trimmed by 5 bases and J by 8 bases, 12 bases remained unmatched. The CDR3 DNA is TGTGCCAGCAGCCGAACAGGGGGCGAAGGACGAGGCTACACCTTC. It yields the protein CASSRTGGEGRGYTF.

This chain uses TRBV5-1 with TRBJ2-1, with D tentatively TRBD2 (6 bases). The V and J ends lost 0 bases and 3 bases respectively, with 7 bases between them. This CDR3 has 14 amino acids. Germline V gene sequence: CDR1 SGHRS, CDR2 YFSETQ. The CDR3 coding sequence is TGCGCCAGCAGCTTGGGGGAGGACTACAATGAGCAGTTCTTC. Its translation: CASSLGEDYNEQFF.

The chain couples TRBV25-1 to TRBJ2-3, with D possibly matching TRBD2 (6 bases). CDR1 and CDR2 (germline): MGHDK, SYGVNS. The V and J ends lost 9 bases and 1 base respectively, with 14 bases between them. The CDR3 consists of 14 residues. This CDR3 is CASNGGSGTDTQYF. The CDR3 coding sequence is TGTGCCAGTAACGGGGGTAGCGGCACAGATACGCAGTATTTT.

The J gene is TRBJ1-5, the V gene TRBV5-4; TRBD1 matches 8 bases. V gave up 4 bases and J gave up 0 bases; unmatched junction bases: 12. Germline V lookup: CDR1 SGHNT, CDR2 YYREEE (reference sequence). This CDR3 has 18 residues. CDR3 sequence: CASSDGQGYFGSNQPQHF. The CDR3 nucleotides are TGTGCCAGCAGCGACGGACAGGGTTATTTTGGTAGCAATCAGCCCCAGCATTTT.

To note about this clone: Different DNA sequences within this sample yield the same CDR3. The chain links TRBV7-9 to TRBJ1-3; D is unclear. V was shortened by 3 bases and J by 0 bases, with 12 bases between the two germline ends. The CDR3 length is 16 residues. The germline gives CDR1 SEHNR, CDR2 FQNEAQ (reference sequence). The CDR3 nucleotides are TGTGCCAGCAGCTTGTTGCCAGCGAGCTCTGGAAACACCATATATTTT. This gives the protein CASSLLPASSGNTIYF.

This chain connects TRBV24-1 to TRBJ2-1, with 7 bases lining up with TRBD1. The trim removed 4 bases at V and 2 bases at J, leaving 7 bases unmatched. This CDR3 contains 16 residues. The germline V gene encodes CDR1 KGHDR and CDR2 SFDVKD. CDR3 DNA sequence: TGTGCCACCAGTGACTCAGTGACAGGGCCCTACAATGAGCAGTTCTTC. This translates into CATSDSVTGPYNEQFF.

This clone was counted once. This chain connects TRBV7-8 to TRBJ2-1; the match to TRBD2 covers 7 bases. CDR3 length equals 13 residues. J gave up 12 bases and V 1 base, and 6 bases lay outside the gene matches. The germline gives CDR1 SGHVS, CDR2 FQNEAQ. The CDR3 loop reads CASSLDLSGGQFF. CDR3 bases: TGTGCCAGCAGCTTAGATTTGTCGGGAGGGCAGTTCTTC.

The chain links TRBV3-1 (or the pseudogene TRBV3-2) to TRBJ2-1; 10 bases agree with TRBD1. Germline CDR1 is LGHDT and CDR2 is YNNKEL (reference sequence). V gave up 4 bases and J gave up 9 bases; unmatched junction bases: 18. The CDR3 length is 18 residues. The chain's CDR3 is CASSPSDRGLADGTEQFF. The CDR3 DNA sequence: TGTGCCAGCAGCCCTTCGGACAGGGGGTTAGCGGACGGGACTGAGCAGTTCTTC.

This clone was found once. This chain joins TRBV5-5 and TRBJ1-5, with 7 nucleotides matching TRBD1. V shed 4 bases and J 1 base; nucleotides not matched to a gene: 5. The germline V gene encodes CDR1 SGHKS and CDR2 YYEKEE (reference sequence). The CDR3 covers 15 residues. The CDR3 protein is CASSPSGQSNQPQHF. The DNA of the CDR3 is TGTGCCAGCAGCCCATCGGGACAGAGCAATCAGCCCCAGCATTTT.

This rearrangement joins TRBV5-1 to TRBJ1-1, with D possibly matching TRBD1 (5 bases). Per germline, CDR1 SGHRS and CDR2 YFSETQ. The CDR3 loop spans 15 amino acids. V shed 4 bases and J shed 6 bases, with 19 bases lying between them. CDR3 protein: CASSTGDSAPPEAFF. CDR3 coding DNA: TGCGCCAGCAGCACGGGGGACTCAGCTCCACCTGAAGCTTTCTTT.

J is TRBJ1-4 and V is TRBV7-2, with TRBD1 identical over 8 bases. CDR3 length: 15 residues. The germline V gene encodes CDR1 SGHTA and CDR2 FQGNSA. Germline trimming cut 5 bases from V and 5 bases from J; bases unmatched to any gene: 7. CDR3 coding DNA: TGTGCCAGCAGCCCCCGGGACAGGATGAATGAAAAACTGTTTTTT. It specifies CASSPRDRMNEKLFF.